These 5 T cell receptor beta chains were sequenced from one sample in a study of blood T cell repertoires in COVID-19. Sequenced by immunoSEQ multiplex PCR; TCRdb stores in-frame clones only, minus some. The sample lists around 140,000 clones; 75% to 90% were seen once. Sequencing was done on a sample of peripheral blood. These receptors originate from a man in his fifties or sixties with active COVID-19.

The chain carries TRBV9 and TRBJ1-5; no firm D call. CDR1 and CDR2 (germline): SGDLS, YYNGEE. This CDR3 has 13 residues. V was trimmed by 4 bases and J by 7 bases, leaving 12 bases between them. The CDR3 here is CASSPGREQPQHF. CDR3 DNA: TGTGCCAGCAGCCCCGGGAGGGAGCAGCCCCAGCATTTT.

This chain uses TRBV9 with TRBJ1-6, with a possible D match to TRBD1 (6 bases). This CDR3 region has 17 residues. The germline CDR1 and CDR2 sequences are SGDLS and YYNGEE. V shed 4 bases and J shed 12 bases, with 26 bases lying between them. This chain's CDR3 is CASSSIPGGRGREPLHF. In DNA, the CDR3 is TGTGCCAGCAGCTCCATCCCTGGGGGCAGGGGACGAGAACCCCTCCACTTT.

This clone has just a few counts. The chain has TRBV9 and TRBJ2-1; no reliable D call. Trimming took 0 bases from V and 5 from J, leaving 12 bases between them. The CDR3 loop spans 15 amino acids. CDR1 is SGDLS, CDR2 YYNGEE, per germline. The CDR3 sequence is CASSVGQRLHNEQFF. CDR3 nucleotides: TGTGCCAGCAGCGTAGGCCAGCGCTTGCACAATGAGCAGTTCTTC. Drawing the rest from reference TRBV9 and TRBJ2-1, the complete variable domain is DSGVTQTPKHLITATGQRVTLRCSPRSGDLSVYWYQQSLDQGLQFLIQYYNGEERAKGNILERFSAQQFPDLHSELNLSSLELGDSALYFCASSVGQRLHNEQFFGPGTRLTVL.

This chain connects TRBV3-1 (or the pseudogene TRBV3-2) to TRBJ2-5; 9 positions agree with TRBD2. The length of the CDR3 is 15 residues. CDR1 is LGHDT and CDR2 is YNNKEL in the germline V gene (reference sequence). V trimming: 5 bases; J trimming: 5 bases; junction bases outside the gene matches: 9. The DNA of the CDR3 is TGTGCCAGCAGCGTCCAGCGGGGGGCCAGGGAGACCCAGTACTTC. Protein sequence: CASSVQRGARETQYF.

V gene TRBV18 combines with J gene TRBJ1-2; 9 positions match TRBD1. Germline CDR1 KGHSH, CDR2 LQKENI. There are 14 residues in the CDR3. Unmatched junction bases numbered 3, after V lost 4 bases and J lost 3 bases. The CDR3 protein is CASSQQGAYYGYTF. CDR3 sequence (DNA): TGTGCCAGCTCACAACAGGGGGCATACTATGGCTACACCTTC.